This T cell receptor beta chain is from a study of blood T cell repertoires in COVID-19. Whole-study context: COVID-19 samples from acute and convalescent phases originated in the United States, Italy and Spain.

Germline CDR1 and CDR2: LGHDT and YNNKEL (reference sequence). The length of the CDR3 is 15 residues. Authors' analysis steps: Nucleated cell counts were estimated from reference gene primer amplification. The assay was immunoSEQ multiplex PCR, and TCRdb's table has in-frame clones only and misses some. D and trimming were read from the DNA, whereas the V and J calls and clone size are those reported in that table. The sample yields some 240,000 clones, about nine tenths seen once. Concerning this clone: At one of its ends the junction is not consistent with the germline gene, which may arise from a read error.

This sequence originates from a man aged 55 to 70 who had recovered from COVID-19. The rearrangement uses TRBV3-1 (or the pseudogene TRBV3-2) and TRBJ1-6; the D is unclear. Sequenced sample: peripheral blood. CDR3 nucleotide sequence: TGTACCAGCAGCCCGACGAGACTGTCTAATTCACCCCTCCACTTT. Encoded protein: CTSSPTRLSNSPLHF.